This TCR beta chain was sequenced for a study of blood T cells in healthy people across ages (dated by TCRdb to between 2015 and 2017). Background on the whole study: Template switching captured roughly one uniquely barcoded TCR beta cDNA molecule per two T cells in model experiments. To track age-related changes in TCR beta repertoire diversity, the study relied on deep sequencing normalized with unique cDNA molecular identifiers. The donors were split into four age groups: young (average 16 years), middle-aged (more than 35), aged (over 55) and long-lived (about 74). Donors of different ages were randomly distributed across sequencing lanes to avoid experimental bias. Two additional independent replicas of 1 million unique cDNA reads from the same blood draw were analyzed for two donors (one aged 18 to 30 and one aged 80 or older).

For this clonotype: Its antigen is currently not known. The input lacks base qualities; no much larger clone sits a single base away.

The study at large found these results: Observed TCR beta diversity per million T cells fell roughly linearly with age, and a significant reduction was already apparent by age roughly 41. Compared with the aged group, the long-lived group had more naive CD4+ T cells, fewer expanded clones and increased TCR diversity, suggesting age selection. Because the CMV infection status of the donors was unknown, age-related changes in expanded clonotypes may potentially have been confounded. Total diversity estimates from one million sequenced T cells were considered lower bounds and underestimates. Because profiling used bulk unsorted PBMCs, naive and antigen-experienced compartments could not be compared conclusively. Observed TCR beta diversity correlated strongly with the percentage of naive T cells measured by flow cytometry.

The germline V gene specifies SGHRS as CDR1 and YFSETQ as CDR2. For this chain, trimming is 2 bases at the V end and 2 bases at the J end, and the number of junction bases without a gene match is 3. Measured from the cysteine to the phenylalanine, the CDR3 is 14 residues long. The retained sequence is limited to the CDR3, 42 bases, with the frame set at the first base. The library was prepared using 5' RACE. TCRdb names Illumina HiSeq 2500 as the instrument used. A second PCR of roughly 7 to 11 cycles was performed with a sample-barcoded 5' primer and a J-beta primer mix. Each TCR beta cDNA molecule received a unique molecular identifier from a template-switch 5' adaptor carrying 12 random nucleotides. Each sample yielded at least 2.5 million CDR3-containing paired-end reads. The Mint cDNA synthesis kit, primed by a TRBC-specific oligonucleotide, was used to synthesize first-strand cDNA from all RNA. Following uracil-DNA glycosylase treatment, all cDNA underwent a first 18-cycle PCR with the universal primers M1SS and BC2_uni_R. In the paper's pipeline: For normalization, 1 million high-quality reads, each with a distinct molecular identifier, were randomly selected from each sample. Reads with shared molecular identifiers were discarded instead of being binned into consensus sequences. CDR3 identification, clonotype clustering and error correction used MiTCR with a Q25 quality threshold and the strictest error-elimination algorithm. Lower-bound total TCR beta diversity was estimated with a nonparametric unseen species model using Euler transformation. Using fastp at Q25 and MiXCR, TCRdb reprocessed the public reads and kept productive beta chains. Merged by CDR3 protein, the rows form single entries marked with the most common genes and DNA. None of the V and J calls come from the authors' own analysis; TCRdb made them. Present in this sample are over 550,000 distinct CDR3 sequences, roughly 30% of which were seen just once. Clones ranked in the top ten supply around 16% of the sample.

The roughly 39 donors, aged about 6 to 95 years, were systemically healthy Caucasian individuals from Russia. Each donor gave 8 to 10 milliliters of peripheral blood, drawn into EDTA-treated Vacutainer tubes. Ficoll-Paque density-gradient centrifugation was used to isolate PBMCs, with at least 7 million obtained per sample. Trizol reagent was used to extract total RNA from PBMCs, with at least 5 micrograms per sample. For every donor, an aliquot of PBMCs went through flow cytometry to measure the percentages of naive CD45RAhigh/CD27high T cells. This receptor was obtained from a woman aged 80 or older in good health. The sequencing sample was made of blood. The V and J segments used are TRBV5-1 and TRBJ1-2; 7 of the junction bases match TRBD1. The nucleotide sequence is TGCGCCAGCAGCTTAGGGGGACAGAACTATGGCTACACCTTC. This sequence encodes CASSLGGQNYGYTF.